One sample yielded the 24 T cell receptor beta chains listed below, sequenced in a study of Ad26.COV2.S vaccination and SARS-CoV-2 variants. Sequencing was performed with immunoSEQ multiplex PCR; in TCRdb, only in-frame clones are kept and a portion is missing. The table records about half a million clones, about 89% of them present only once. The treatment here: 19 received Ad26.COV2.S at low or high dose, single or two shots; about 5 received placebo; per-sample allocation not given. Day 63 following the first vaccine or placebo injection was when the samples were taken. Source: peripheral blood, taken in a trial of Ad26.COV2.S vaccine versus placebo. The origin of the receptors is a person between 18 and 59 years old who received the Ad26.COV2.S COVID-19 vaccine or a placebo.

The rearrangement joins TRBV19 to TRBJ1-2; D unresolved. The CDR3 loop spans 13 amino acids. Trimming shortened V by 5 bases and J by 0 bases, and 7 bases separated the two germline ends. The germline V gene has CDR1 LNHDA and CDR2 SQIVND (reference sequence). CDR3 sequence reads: CASSLETNYGYTF. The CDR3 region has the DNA TGTGCCAGTAGTTTGGAGACTAACTATGGCTACACCTTC.

The DNA of the CDR3 is TGTGCCAGCAGTTATTCAGGGGGCTATGGCTACACCTTC. Its protein product is CASSYSGGYGYTF. The J gene is TRBJ1-2, the V gene TRBV6-2 or TRBV6-3; 7 bases are a match to TRBD1. Germline V CDR1 and CDR2: MNHEY, SVGEGT. The CDR3 totals 13 residues. V gave up 3 bases and J gave up 4 bases; unmatched junction bases: 2.

CDR3 DNA: TGTGCCAGCAGCCCCCTCCAAGGTTGGGGCCACACCTTC. This translates into CASSPLQGWGHTF. The rearrangement uses TRBV7-9 and TRBJ1-2; maybe TRBD1 (5 bases). The CDR3 covers 13 residues. Looked up from germline, CDR1 is SEHNR and CDR2 is FQNEAQ (reference sequence). Trimming took off 5 bases at V and 12 bases at J, with 19 bases between the two ends. Filled out from reference TRBV7-9 and TRBJ1-2, the complete variable domain reads DTGVSQNPRHKITKRGQNVTFRCDPISEHNRLYWYRQTLGQGPEFLTYFQNEAQLEKSRLLSDRFSAERPKGSFSTLEIQRTEQGDSAMYLCASSPLQGWGHTFGSGTRLTVV.

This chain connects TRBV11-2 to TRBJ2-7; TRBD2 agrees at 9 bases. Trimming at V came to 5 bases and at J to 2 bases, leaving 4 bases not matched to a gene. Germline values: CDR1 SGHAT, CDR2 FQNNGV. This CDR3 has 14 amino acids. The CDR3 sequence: CASSRAGGAYEQYF. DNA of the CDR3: TGTGCCAGCAGCAGAGCGGGGGGCGCCTACGAGCAGTACTTC. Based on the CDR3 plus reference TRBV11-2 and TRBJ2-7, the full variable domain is EAGVAQSPRYKIIEKRQSVAFWCNPISGHATLYWYQQILGQGPKLLIQFQNNGVVDDSQLPKDRFSAERLKGVDSTLKIQPAKLEDSAVYLCASSRAGGAYEQYFGPGTRLTVT.

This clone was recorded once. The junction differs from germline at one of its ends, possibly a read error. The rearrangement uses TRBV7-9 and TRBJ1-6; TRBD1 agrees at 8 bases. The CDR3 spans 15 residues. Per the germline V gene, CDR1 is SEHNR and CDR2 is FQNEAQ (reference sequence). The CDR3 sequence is CASTLDRGSNSPLHF. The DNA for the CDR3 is TGTGCCAGCACCTTAGACAGGGGATCGAATTCACCCCTCCACTTT. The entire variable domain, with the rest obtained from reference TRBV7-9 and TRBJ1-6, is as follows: DTGVSQNPRHKITKRGQNVTFRCDPISEHNRLYWYRQTLGQGPEFLTYFQNEAQLEKSRLLSDRFSAERPKGSFSTLEIQRTEQGDSAMYLCASTLDRGSNSPLHFGNGTRLTVT.

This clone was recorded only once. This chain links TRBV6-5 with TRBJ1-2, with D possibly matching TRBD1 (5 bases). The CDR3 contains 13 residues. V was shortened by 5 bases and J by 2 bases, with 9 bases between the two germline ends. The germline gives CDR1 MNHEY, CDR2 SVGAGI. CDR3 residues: CASSPGPNYGYTF. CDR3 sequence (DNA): TGTGCCAGCAGTCCGGGACCGAACTATGGCTACACCTTC.

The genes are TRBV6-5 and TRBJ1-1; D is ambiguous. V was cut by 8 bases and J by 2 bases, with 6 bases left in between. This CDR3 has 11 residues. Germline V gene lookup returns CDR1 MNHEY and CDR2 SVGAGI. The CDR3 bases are TGTGCCAGCGAAAGTAACACTGAAGCTTTCTTT. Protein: CASESNTEAFF.

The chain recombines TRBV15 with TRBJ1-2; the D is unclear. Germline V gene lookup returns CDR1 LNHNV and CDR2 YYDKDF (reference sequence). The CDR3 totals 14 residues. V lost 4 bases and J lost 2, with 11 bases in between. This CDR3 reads CATSTGSRNYGYTF. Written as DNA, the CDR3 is TGTGCCACCAGCACAGGCAGTCGGAACTATGGCTACACCTTC.

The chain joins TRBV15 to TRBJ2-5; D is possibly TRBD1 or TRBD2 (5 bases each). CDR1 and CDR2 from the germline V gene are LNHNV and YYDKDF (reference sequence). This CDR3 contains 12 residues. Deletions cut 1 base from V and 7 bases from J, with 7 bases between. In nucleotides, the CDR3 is TGTGCCACCAGCAGAGGGGACGGGACCCAGTACTTC. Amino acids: CATSRGDGTQYF. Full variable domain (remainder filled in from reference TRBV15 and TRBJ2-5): DAMVIQNPRYQVTQFGKPVTLSCSQTLNHNVMYWYQQKSSQAPKLLFHYYDKDFNNEADTPDNFQSRRPNTSFCFLDIRSPGLGDTAMYLCATSRGDGTQYFGPGTRLLVL.

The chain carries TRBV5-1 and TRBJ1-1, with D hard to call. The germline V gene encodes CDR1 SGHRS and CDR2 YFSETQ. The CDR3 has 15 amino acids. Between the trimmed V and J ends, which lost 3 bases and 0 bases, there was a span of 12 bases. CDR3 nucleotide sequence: TGCGCCAGCAGCTCCGGACCGGAAATGAACACTGAAGCTTTCTTT. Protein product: CASSSGPEMNTEAFF.

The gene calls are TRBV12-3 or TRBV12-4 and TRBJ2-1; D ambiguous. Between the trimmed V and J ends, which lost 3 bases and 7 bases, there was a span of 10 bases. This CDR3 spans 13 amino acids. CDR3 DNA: TGTGCCAGCAGTTTGGACGCTAGAAATGAGCAGTTCTTC. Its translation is CASSLDARNEQFF.

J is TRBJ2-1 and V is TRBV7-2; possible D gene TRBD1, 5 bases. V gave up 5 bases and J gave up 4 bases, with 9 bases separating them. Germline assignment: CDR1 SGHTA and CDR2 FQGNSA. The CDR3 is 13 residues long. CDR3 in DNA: TGTGCCAGCAGCGTACAGGCTTACAATGAGCAGTTCTTC. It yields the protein CASSVQAYNEQFF.

CDR3 protein: CASSITSSVDTQYF. The CDR3 DNA follows: TGTGCCAGTAGTATAACTAGCTCGGTAGATACGCAGTATTTT. The rearrangement joins TRBV19 to TRBJ2-3, with D maybe TRBD2 (6 bases). CDR3 size: 14 residues. Germline V gives CDR1 LNHDA, CDR2 SQIVND (reference sequence). The V and J ends lost 2 bases and 5 bases respectively, with 11 bases between them.

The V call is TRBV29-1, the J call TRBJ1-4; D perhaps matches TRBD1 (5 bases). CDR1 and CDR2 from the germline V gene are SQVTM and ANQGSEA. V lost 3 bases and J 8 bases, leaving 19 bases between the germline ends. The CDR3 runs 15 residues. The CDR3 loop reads CSVDVGWGEREKLFF. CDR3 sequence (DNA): TGCAGCGTTGATGTCGGCTGGGGCGAGCGAGAAAAACTGTTTTTT.

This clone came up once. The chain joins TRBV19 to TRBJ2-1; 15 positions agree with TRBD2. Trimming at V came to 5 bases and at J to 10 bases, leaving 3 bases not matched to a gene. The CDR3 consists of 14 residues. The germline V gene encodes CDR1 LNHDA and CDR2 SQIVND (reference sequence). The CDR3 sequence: CASSPGTSGREQFF. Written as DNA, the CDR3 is TGTGCCAGTAGTCCCGGGACTAGCGGGAGGGAGCAGTTCTTC.

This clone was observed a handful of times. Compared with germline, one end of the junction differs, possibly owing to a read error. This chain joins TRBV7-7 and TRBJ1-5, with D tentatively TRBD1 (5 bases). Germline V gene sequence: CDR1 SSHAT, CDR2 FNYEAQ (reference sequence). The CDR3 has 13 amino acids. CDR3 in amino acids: CASSQGRGQPQHF. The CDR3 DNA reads TGTGCTAGCAGCCAGGGTAGAGGTCAGCCCCAGCATTTT.

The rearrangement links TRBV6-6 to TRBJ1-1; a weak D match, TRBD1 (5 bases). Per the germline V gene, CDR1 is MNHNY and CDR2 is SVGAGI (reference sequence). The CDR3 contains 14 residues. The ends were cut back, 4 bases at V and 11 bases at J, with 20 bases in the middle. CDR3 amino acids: CASSSPGPKVGAFF. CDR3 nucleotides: TGTGCCAGCAGTTCCCCGGGACCGAAAGTGGGGGCTTTCTTT.

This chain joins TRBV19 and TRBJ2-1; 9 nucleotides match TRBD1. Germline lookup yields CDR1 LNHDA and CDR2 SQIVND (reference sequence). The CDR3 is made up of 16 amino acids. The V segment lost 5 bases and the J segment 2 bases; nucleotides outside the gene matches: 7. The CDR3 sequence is CASSQQGAGTYNEQFF. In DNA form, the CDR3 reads TGTGCCAGTAGTCAACAGGGGGCAGGCACCTACAATGAGCAGTTCTTC. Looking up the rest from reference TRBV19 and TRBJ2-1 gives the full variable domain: DGGITQSPKYLFRKEGQNVTLSCEQNLNHDAMYWYRQDPGQGLRLIYYSQIVNDFQKGDIAEGYSVSREKKESFPLTVTSAQKNPTAFYLCASSQQGAGTYNEQFFGPGTRLTVL.

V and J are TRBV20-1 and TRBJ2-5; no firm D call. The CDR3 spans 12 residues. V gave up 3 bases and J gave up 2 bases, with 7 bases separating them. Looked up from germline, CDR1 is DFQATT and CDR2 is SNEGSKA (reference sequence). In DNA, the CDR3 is TGCAGTGCTAGTAATTTTCAAGAGACCCAGTACTTC. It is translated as CSASNFQETQYF.

This CDR3 is CASSFGNSPLHF. DNA for the CDR3: TGTGCCAGCAGTTTCGGAAATTCACCCCTCCACTTT. This chain connects TRBV12-3 or TRBV12-4 to TRBJ1-6; no clear D gene. Trimming pared 3 bases from V and 7 bases from J, leaving 4 bases between. This CDR3 comprises 12 residues.

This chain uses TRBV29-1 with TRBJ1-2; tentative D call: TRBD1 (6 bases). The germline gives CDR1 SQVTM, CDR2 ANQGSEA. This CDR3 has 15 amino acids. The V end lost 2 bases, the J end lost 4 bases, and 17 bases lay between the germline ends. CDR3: CSVEHTGTRIYGYTF. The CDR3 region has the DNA TGCAGCGTTGAACATACCGGGACAAGGATCTATGGCTACACCTTC.

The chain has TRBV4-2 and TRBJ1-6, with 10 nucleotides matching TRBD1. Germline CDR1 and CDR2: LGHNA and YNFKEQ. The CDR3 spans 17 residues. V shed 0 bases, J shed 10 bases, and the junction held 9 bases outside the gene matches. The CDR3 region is CASSQEGTGVLRSPLHF. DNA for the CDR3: TGTGCCAGCAGCCAAGAAGGGACAGGGGTGCTTCGGTCACCCCTCCACTTT.

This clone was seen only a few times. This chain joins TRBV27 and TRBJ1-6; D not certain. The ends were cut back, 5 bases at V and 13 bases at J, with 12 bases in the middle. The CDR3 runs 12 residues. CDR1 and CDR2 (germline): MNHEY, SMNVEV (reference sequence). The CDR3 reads CASSPQRWPLHF. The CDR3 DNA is TGTGCCAGCAGTCCGCAGAGATGGCCCCTCCACTTT.

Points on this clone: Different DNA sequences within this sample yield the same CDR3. CDR3 protein: CASSLAGTNTEAFF. CDR3 DNA sequence: TGCGCCAGCAGCTTGGCCGGGACAAACACTGAAGCTTTCTTT. The V and J genes are TRBV5-1 and TRBJ1-1, with D perhaps matching TRBD1 (6 bases). CDR3 length equals 14 residues. V shed 0 bases and J shed 2 bases, with 8 bases lying between them. From germline, CDR1 is SGHRS and CDR2 YFSETQ.